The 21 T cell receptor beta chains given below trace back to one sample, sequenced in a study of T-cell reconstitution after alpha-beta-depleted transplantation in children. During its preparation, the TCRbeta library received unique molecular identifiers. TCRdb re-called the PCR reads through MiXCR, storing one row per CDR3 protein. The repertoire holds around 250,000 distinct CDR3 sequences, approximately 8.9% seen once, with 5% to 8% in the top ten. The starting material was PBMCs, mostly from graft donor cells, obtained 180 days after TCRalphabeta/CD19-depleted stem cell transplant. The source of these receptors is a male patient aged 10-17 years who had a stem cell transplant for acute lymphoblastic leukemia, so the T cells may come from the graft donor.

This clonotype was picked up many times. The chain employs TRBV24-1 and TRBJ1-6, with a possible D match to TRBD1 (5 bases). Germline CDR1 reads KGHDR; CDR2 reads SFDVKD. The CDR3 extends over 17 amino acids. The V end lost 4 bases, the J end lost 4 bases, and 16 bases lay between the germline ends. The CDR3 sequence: CATSDFRDLLYNSPLHF. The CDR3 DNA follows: TGTGCCACCAGTGACTTCAGGGATTTGTTGTATAATTCACCCCTCCACTTT.

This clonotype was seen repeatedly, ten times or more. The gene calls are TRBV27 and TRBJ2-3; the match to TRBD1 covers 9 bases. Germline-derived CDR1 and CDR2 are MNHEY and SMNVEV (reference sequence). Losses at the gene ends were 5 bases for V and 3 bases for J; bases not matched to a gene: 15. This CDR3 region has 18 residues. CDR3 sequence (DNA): TGTGCCAGCAGTCTTTCCATCCTCGGGACAGGGTGGACAGATACGCAGTATTTT. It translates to CASSLSILGTGWTDTQYF.

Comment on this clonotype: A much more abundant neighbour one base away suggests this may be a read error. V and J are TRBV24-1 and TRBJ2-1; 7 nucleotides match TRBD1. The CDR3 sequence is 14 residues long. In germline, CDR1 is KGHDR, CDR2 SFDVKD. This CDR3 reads CGTSDPKTGIEQFF. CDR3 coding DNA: TGTGGCACCAGTGACCCAAAGACAGGGATTGAGCAGTTCTTC.

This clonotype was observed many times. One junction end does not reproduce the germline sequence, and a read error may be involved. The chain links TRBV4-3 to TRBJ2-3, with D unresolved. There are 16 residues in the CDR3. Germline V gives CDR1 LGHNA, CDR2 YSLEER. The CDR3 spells CASSQDRRSSTDTQYF. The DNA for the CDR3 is TGCGCAAGCAGCCAAGATCGGCGGAGTAGCACAGATACGCAGTATTTT.

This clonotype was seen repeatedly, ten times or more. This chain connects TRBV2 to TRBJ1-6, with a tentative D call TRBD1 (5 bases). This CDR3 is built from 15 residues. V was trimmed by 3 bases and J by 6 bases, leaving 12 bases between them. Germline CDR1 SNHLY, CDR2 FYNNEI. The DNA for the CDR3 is TGTGCCAGCAGTGAGAAACGGGACGGTAATTCACCCCTCCACTTT. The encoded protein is CASSEKRDGNSPLHF. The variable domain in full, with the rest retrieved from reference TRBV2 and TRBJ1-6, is EPEVTQTPSHQVTQMGQEVILRCVPISNHLYFYWYRQILGQKVEFLVSFYNNEISEKSEIFDDQFSVERPDGSNFTLKIRSTKLEDSAMYFCASSEKRDGNSPLHFGNGTRLTVT.

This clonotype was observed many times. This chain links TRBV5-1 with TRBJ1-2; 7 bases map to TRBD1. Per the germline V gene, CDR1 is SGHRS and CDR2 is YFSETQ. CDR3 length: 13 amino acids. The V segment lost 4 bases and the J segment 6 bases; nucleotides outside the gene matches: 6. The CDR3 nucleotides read TGCGCCAGCAGCCAGACAGGGTACGATGGCTACACCTTC. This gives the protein CASSQTGYDGYTF.

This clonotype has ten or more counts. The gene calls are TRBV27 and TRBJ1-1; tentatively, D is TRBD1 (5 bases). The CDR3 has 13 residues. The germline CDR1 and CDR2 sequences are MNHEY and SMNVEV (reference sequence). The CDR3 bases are TGTGCTACCCACCCCGGGGGTAACACTGAAGCTTTCTTT. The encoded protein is CATHPGGNTEAFF.

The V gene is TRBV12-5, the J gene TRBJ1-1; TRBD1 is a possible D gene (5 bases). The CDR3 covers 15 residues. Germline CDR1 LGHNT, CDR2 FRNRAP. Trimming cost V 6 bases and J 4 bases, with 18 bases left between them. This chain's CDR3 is CASGPGRPGGTEAFF. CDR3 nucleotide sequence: TGTGCTAGTGGACCAGGACGTCCGGGGGGCACTGAAGCTTTCTTT.

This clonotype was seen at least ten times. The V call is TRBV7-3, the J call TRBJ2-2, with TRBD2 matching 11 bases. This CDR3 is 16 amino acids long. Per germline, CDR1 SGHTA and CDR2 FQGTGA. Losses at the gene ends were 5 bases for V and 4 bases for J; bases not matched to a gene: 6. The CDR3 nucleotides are TGTGCCAGCAGCCCCCGACTAGCGGGACCCACCGGGGAGCTGTTTTTT. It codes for CASSPRLAGPTGELFF.

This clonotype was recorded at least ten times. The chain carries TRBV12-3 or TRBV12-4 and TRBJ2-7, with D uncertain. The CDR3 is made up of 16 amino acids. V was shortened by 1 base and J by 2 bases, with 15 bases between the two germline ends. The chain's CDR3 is CASSLGHFSRTYEQYF. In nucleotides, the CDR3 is TGTGCCAGCAGTTTAGGACACTTCTCTAGGACCTACGAGCAGTACTTC.

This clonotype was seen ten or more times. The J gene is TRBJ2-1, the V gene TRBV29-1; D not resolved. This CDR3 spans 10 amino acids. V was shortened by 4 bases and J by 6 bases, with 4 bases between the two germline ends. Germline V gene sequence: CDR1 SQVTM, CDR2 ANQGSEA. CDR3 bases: TGCAGCGTTGGGGCCAATGAGCAGTTCTTC. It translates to CSVGANEQFF.

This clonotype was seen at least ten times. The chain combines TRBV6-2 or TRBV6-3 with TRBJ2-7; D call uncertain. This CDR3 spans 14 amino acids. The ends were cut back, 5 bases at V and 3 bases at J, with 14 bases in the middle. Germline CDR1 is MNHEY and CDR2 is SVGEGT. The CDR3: CASSQIHANYEQYF. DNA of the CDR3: TGTGCCAGCAGTCAGATACACGCTAACTACGAGCAGTACTTC.

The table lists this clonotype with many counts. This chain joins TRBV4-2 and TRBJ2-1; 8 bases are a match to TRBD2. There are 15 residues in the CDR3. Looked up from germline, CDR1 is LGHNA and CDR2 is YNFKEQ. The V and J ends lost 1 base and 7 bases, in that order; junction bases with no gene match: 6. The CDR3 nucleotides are TGTGCCAGCAGCCAAGGAAGCGGGGGCCCTAATGAGCAGTTCTTC. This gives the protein CASSQGSGGPNEQFF.

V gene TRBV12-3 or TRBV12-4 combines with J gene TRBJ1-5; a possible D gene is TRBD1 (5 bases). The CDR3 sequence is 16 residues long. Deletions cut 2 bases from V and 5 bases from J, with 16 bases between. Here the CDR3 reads CASSLFGTLGHQPQHF. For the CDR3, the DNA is TGTGCCAGCAGTTTATTCGGGACCCTGGGCCATCAGCCCCAGCATTTT.

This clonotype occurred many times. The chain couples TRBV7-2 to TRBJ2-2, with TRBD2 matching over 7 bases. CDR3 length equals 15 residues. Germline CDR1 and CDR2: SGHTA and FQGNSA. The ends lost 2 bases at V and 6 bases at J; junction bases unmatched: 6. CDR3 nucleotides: TGTGCCAGCAGCTTATCCCTGGGGAGGGCCGGGGAGCTGTTTTTT. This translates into CASSLSLGRAGELFF.

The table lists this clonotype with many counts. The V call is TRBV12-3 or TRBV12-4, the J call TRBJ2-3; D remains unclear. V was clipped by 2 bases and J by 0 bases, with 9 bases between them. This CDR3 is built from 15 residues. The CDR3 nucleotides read TGTGCCAGCAGTTTAAGAGTGGGGAGCACAGATACGCAGTATTTT. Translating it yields CASSLRVGSTDTQYF.

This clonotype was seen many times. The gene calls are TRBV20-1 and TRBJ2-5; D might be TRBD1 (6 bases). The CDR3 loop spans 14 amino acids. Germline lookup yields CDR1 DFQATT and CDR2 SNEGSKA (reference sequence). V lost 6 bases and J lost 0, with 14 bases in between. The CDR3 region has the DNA TGCAGTGCCCAGGGGACGGGGTACCAAGAGACCCAGTACTTC. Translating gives CSAQGTGYQETQYF.

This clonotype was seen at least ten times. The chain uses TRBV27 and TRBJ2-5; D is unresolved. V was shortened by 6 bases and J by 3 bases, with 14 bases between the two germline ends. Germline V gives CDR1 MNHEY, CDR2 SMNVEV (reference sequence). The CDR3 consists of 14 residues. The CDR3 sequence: CASRAWGPEETQYF. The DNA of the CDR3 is TGTGCCAGCAGGGCCTGGGGTCCGGAAGAGACCCAGTACTTC.

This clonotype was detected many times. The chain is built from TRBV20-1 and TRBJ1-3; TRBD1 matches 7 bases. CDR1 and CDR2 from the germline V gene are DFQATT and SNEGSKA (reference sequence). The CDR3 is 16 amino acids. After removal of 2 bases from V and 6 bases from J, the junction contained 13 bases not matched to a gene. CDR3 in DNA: TGCAGTGCTAGATCCGGACAGGCCTGGGCCTCAAACACCATATATTTT. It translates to CSARSGQAWASNTIYF.

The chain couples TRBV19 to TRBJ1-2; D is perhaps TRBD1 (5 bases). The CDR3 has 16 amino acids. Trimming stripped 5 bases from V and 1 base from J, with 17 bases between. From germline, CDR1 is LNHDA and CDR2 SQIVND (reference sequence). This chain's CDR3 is CASSSGTSPNNYGYTF. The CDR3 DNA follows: TGTGCCAGTAGTTCTGGGACCAGCCCCAATAACTATGGCTACACCTTC.

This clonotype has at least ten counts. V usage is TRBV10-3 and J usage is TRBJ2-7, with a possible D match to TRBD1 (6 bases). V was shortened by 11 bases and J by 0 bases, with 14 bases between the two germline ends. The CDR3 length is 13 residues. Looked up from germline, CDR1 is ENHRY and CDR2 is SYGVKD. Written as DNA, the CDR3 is TGTGCCTCAACAGGGATCAGCTCCTACGAGCAGTACTTC. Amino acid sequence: CASTGISSYEQYF.